The rows below give T cell receptor beta chains drawn from one sample of a study of shared clonotypes between healthy human individuals. Profiled with immunoSEQ multiplex PCR; TCRdb holds only in-frame clones, not every one. The profile shows some 790,000 clones, 72% of them singletons. The sample was memory CD4+ T cells sorted from blood. These receptors were obtained from a woman in her 30s in good health. CDR3s leave out the opening cysteine and the closing phenylalanine or tryptophan. Fields, in order: V gene, CDR3 protein.

TRBV5-4,ASSESGRSYNEQF
TRBV6-1,ATRFEYEQY
TRBV18,ASSPGKGSYEQY
TRBV11-3,ASSLGDRETQY
TRBV18,ASSPAGGLGEQY
TRBV11-2,ASSQHTDTQY
TRBV6-1,ASSGGDEQY
TRBV18,ASSPWDRGGTDTQY
TRBV5-5,ASSQDRGRKAQY
TRBV7-9,ASSSEVLASVDEQF
TRBV5-1,ASSPSGTQYQETQY
TRBV6-1,ASSERYRAPYEQY
TRBV7-8,ASSWQGQQPQH
TRBV11-2,ARNRDRRYEQY
TRBV7-9,ASSLNPGDGEQF
TRBV25-1,ASSELGQGTEAF
TRBV6-5,ASSPTVNYGYT
TRBV2,ASRLAGGSYEQY
TRBV19,ASSIGGRAQPQH
TRBV28,ASSFGSTGGLQPQH
TRBV19,ASSRTADQPQH
TRBV20-1,SARGGRDRL
TRBV10-3,AISESLGTNGGAIQY
TRBV29-1,SVAFLGGEQF
TRBV14,ASSTGQGPQETQY
TRBV5-1,ASSVPQGGESEQY
TRBV19,ASTPTRGANVLT
TRBV11-2,ASSPRFGQSEAKNIQY
TRBV27,ASNPRGPGFEQY
TRBV7-2,ASSRAEGRVGSEQY
TRBV28,ASSSGGGNKNTIY
TRBV10-1,ASSKGQGYEQY
TRBV5-1,ASGGYGGNTGELF
TRBV2,ASSEAGTSNEKLF
TRBV28,ASRGGSNIQY
TRBV18,ASSPELVAYNEQF
TRBV28,ASSSTTAAPFEAF
TRBV4-1,ASSQDRVVLNQPQH
TRBV10-3,AISGGGKDQPQH
TRBV7-9,ASSLNLGGAF
TRBV5-5,ASSLVVGGTEAF
TRBV7-9,ASRGAGGDQPQH
TRBV2,ASSDSSDTQY
TRBV5-1,ASSLTWSQGDGYT
TRBV20-1,SATDLYEQY
TRBV7-6,ASSLDPGPDKTQY
TRBV5-1,ASSFGTGVNEQY
TRBV5-1,ASRSANTVGETQY
TRBV19,ASSRGQGPYEQY
TRBV2,ASGEQPQH
TRBV5-1,ASRRGETQY
TRBV25-1,ASSEWGQGAYEQY
TRBV19,ASSPGRHSNQPQH
TRBV4-1,ASSQDIGLAGAETQY